One and the same sample provided the 31 T cell receptor beta chains below, sequenced in a study of blood T cells in healthy people across ages (dated by TCRdb to the mid-2010s). To prepare the library, 5' RACE was applied. Sequencing was performed on an Illumina HiSeq 2500. A second PCR of roughly 6 to 11 cycles was run with a J-beta primer mix and a sample-barcoded 5' primer. TCRdb reprocessing: public reads trimmed at Q25 with fastp, clones called with MiXCR, in-frame beta chains kept. Each record represents a unique CDR3 protein, reported with the most common genes and DNA among its rows. In this sample the table shows 800,000 or so distinct CDR3 sequences, about half of which occur a single time. 15% to 20% of the sample is taken by the ten largest. The sample taken for sequencing was blood. Receptors originate from an elderly man in good health.

The chain links TRBV2 to TRBJ1-2, with D tentatively TRBD1 (5 bases). Germline CDR1 is SNHLY and CDR2 is FYNNEI. The ends were cut back, 4 bases at V and 7 bases at J, with 19 bases in the middle. This CDR3 has 15 residues. CDR3 in amino acids: CASSVLRGPGSGYTF. CDR3 in DNA: TGTGCCAGCAGTGTTTTGAGGGGACCCGGCTCTGGCTACACCTTC.

Written as DNA, the CDR3 is TGTGCCAGCAGTTTAGCGGGGGTGGCGGGACAAAATTACGAGCAGTACTTC. Protein product: CASSLAGVAGQNYEQYF. The chain uses TRBV12-3 or TRBV12-4 and TRBJ2-7; D may correspond to TRBD1 or TRBD2 (6 bases each). The CDR3 consists of 17 residues. Trimming took off 0 bases at V and 4 bases at J, with 19 bases between the two ends.

The chain carries TRBV11-2 and TRBJ2-3, with D perhaps matching TRBD2 (5 bases). V lost 1 base and J lost 2, with 16 bases in between. Per germline, CDR1 SGHAT and CDR2 FQNNGV. The CDR3 is 17 residues long. CDR3 region: CASSLVSGGGLTDTQYF. CDR3 DNA: TGTGCCAGCAGCTTAGTGTCGGGCGGAGGCCTCACAGATACGCAGTATTTT. Filled out from reference TRBV11-2 and TRBJ2-3, the complete variable domain reads EAGVAQSPRYKIIEKRQSVAFWCNPISGHATLYWYQQILGQGPKLLIQFQNNGVVDDSQLPKDRFSAERLKGVDSTLKIQPAKLEDSAVYLCASSLVSGGGLTDTQYFGPGTRLTVL.

This chain uses TRBV15 with TRBJ1-1, with D possibly being TRBD1 (6 bases). V lost 0 bases and J 2 bases, leaving 7 bases between the germline ends. Per germline, CDR1 LNHNV and CDR2 YYDKDF (reference sequence). The CDR3 length is 14 residues. The DNA of the CDR3 is TGTGCCACCAGCAGAGACGGGACAAACACTGAAGCTTTCTTT. This codes for CATSRDGTNTEAFF.

This clonotype appeared a few times. The rearrangement joins TRBV25-1 to TRBJ2-5; D is unclear. This CDR3 comprises 14 residues. V lost 4 bases to trimming and J lost 2 bases, with 11 bases between them. Germline assignment: CDR1 MGHDK and CDR2 SYGVNS. CDR3 in amino acids: CASSAMTVQETQYF. As DNA, the CDR3 is TGTGCCAGCAGTGCCATGACGGTTCAAGAGACCCAGTACTTC.

This clonotype was observed many times. The chain couples TRBV7-9 to TRBJ2-7; no firm D call. CDR1 is SEHNR and CDR2 is FQNEAQ in the germline V gene (reference sequence). Trimming stripped 3 bases from V and 2 bases from J, with 14 bases between. This CDR3 has 15 residues. DNA for the CDR3: TGTGCCAGCAGCTTCGACACGCAATTGCCCTACGAGCAGTACTTC. It yields the protein CASSFDTQLPYEQYF.

The chain is built from TRBV4-3 and TRBJ2-1, with D hard to call. The CDR3 has 14 amino acids. Germline V gene sequence: CDR1 LGHNA, CDR2 YSLEER. Trimming took 1 base from V and 4 from J, leaving 8 bases between them. For the CDR3, the DNA is TGCGCCAGCAGCCAAGTACTGCTTTACAATGAGCAGTTCTTC. As protein: CASSQVLLYNEQFF.

The V and J genes are TRBV7-3 and TRBJ2-7; no clear D gene. The end of the DNA aligns better with TRBJ2-5, so the J call may be wrong. Germline assignment: CDR1 SGHTA and CDR2 FQGTGA. The CDR3 is 13 residues long. The CDR3 coding sequence is TGTGCCAGCAGCTTACATGACCGGGAGACCCAGTACTTC. This sequence encodes CASSLHDRETQYF.

V is TRBV28 and J is TRBJ2-5; 9 nucleotides agree with TRBD2. The J call may be mistaken, given a closer DNA end match to TRBJ2-7. From germline, CDR1 is MDHEN and CDR2 SYDVKM. This CDR3 has 15 residues. The CDR3 DNA sequence: TGTGCCAGCAGTTTTCGGGTAGCGGGAGCTTACGAGCAGTACTTC. It specifies CASSFRVAGAYEQYF.

This clonotype was counted at least ten times. The rearrangement uses TRBV7-9 and TRBJ2-1, with 12 bases identical to TRBD2. Per the germline V gene, CDR1 is SEHNR and CDR2 is FQNEAQ (reference sequence). This CDR3 region has 18 residues. The V gene end was trimmed by 0 bases and the J gene end by 0 bases; junction bases not matched to a gene: 3. This chain's CDR3 is CASSLALTSGSSYNEQFF. For the CDR3, the DNA is TGTGCCAGCAGCTTAGCGTTGACTAGCGGGAGCTCCTACAATGAGCAGTTCTTC.

The chain employs TRBV27 and TRBJ1-6; D is ambiguous. The CDR3 covers 12 residues. The V end lost 5 bases, the J end lost 12 bases, and 11 bases lay between the germline ends. In germline, CDR1 is MNHEY, CDR2 SMNVEV (reference sequence). The CDR3 sequence is CASSPMVGPLHF. CDR3 DNA sequence: TGTGCCAGCAGTCCAATGGTGGGACCCCTCCACTTT.

This chain links TRBV6-6 with TRBJ2-1; the D call may be TRBD1 or TRBD2 (5 bases each). The length of the CDR3 is 15 residues. V was trimmed by 7 bases and J by 12 bases, leaving 25 bases between them. CDR1 MNHNY and CDR2 SVGAGI come from the germline V gene (reference sequence). Written as DNA, the CDR3 is TGTGCCAGCAAACTGGGGGAGACTCGGGGAAAGGGGCAGTTCTTC. Amino acids: CASKLGETRGKGQFF.

This clonotype was counted only a few times. The chain links TRBV12-3 or TRBV12-4 to TRBJ1-6; D is undetermined. The CDR3 runs to 15 residues. V lost 6 bases, J lost 7 bases, and 16 bases lay in between. The CDR3 here is CASSKSTNPNSPLHF. The CDR3 nucleotides are TGTGCCAGCAGCAAATCGACAAACCCGAATTCACCCCTCCACTTT.

The chain joins TRBV27 to TRBJ2-5, with 7 positions matching TRBD2. The V and J ends lost 6 bases and 3 bases, in that order; junction bases with no gene match: 4. CDR1 is MNHEY, CDR2 SMNVEV, per germline (reference sequence). This CDR3 has 13 residues. The CDR3 loop reads CASSSAGEETQYF. DNA for the CDR3: TGTGCCAGCAGCTCCGCGGGAGAAGAGACCCAGTACTTC.

J is TRBJ2-2 and V is TRBV20-1; D not resolved. Trimming removed 0 bases from V and 6 bases from J, with 11 bases in between. Per the germline V gene, CDR1 is DFQATT and CDR2 is SNEGSKA (reference sequence). CDR3 size: 14 residues. The CDR3 region is CSAREQPGAGELFF. CDR3 nucleotides: TGCAGTGCTAGAGAACAGCCAGGCGCCGGGGAGCTGTTTTTT.

V gene TRBV7-9 combines with J gene TRBJ1-1, with TRBD1 matching over 10 bases. Germline V gives CDR1 SEHNR, CDR2 FQNEAQ (reference sequence). V shed 3 bases, J shed 0 bases, and the junction held 7 bases outside the gene matches. The CDR3 sequence is 17 residues long. This CDR3 reads CASSFPGTGALNTEAFF. The CDR3 nucleotides read TGTGCCAGCAGCTTTCCCGGGACAGGGGCCCTGAACACTGAAGCTTTCTTT.

V usage is TRBV11-1 and J usage is TRBJ2-1; the D gene is possibly TRBD2 (6 bases). Per germline, CDR1 SGHAT and CDR2 FQDESV (reference sequence). The V end lost 5 bases, the J end lost 3 bases, and 11 bases lay between the germline ends. The CDR3 length is 14 residues. The CDR3 here is CASSPGLDYNEQFF. The CDR3, as DNA: TGTGCCAGCAGCCCGGGACTCGACTACAATGAGCAGTTCTTC. Combining the CDR3 with reference TRBV11-1 and TRBJ2-1 gives the whole variable domain EAEVAQSPRYKITEKSQAVAFWCDPISGHATLYWYRQILGQGPELLVQFQDESVVDDSQLPKDRFSAERLKGVDSTLKIQPAELGDSAMYLCASSPGLDYNEQFFGPGTRLTVL.

This clonotype was recorded a few times. The gene calls are TRBV6-1 and TRBJ2-5; D not resolved. The J call may be incorrect, as the DNA end agrees better with TRBJ2-7. Germline-derived CDR1 and CDR2 are MNHNS and SASEGT. The CDR3 consists of 14 residues. The CDR3 coding sequence is TGTGCCAGCAGTGATGCACCTTTTTCCTACGAGCAGTACTTC. It encodes CASSDAPFSYEQYF.

The count of this clonotype is one. The chain recombines TRBV20-1 with TRBJ2-5, with TRBD2 matching over 8 bases. V shed 6 bases and J 3 bases; nucleotides not matched to a gene: 12. CDR3 length: 15 amino acids. Germline V gene lookup returns CDR1 DFQATT and CDR2 SNEGSKA (reference sequence). This chain's CDR3 is CSALNGREVEETQYF. The CDR3 coding sequence is TGCAGTGCCTTGAATGGGCGGGAGGTAGAAGAGACCCAGTACTTC.

The chain carries TRBV5-1 and TRBJ2-2; tentative D call: TRBD2 (6 bases). Per the germline V gene, CDR1 is SGHRS and CDR2 is YFSETQ. Trimming removed 4 bases at V and 4 bases at J, with 8 bases between. The CDR3 length is 13 residues. The CDR3 coding sequence is TGCGCCAGCAGCAGAGCGGGCACCGGGGAGCTGTTTTTT. This codes for CASSRAGTGELFF.

This rearrangement joins TRBV5-1 to TRBJ2-5, with D possibly TRBD1 on 5 matching bases. Germline assignment: CDR1 SGHRS and CDR2 YFSETQ. Deletions cut 5 bases from V and 11 bases from J, with 22 bases between. The CDR3 sequence is 14 residues long. The CDR3 nucleotides are TGCGCCAGCAGAGTATCAGGGCGCTACAATGAGCAGTACTTC. Translated: CASRVSGRYNEQYF.

This clonotype was counted a single time. V gene TRBV7-3 combines with J gene TRBJ2-7; 9 positions match TRBD1. This CDR3 spans 14 amino acids. In germline, CDR1 is SGHTA, CDR2 FQGTGA. Trimming cost V 5 bases and J 7 bases; bases outside gene matches: 9. The CDR3 is CASSRVGQGFEQYF. In DNA, the CDR3 is TGTGCCAGCAGCCGAGTAGGACAGGGGTTTGAGCAGTACTTC.

In this sample, this clonotype turned up many times. The chain has TRBV2 and TRBJ1-1, with no clear D. V lost 3 bases to trimming and J lost 0 bases, with 11 bases between them. In germline, CDR1 is SNHLY, CDR2 FYNNEI. The CDR3 has 15 amino acids. The CDR3 nucleotides are TGTGCCAGCAGTGAGGCAGAGCGAATGAACACTGAAGCTTTCTTT. Encoded protein: CASSEAERMNTEAFF.

The J gene is TRBJ2-4, the V gene TRBV5-6; D remains ambiguous. There are 14 residues in the CDR3. V was pared by 3 bases and J by 2 bases, with 9 bases between. Germline lookup yields CDR1 SGHDT and CDR2 YYEEEE. The CDR3 loop is CASSSVGSKNIQYF. The CDR3 region has the DNA TGTGCCAGCAGCTCCGTTGGGTCCAAAAACATTCAGTACTTC. Full variable domain (outside the CDR3, taken from reference TRBV5-6 and TRBJ2-4): DAGVTQSPTHLIKTRGQQVTLRCSPKSGHDTVSWYQQALGQGPQFIFQYYEEEERQRGNFPDRFSGHQFPNYSSELNVNALLLGDSALYLCASSSVGSKNIQYFGAGTRLSVL.

Only one count was recorded for this clonotype. The J gene is TRBJ2-1, the V gene TRBV10-3, with 9 bases lining up with TRBD1. With the DNA end fitting TRBJ2-7 better, the J assignment may be wrong. The CDR3 totals 14 residues. Germline CDR1 is ENHRY and CDR2 is SYGVKD. CDR3 residues: CAISAGTGLLEQYF. DNA of the CDR3: TGTGCCATCAGTGCCGGGACAGGGCTTCTCGAGCAGTACTTC.

J is TRBJ2-7 and V is TRBV7-2; D tentatively reads TRBD1 or TRBD2 (5 bases each). The CDR3 runs 14 residues. The ends were cut back, 4 bases at V and 3 bases at J, with 13 bases in the middle. Germline V gene sequence: CDR1 SGHTA, CDR2 FQGNSA. The chain's CDR3 is CASSSAGTDYEQYF. The CDR3 DNA is TGTGCCAGCAGCTCGGCCGGGACGGACTACGAGCAGTACTTC.

The sample holds a few counts of this clonotype. This sequence joins TRBV5-1 and TRBJ2-2, with D tentatively TRBD1 (5 bases). Germline V CDR1 and CDR2: SGHRS, YFSETQ. The CDR3 spans 16 residues. Trimming cost V 0 bases and J 2 bases, with 11 bases left between them. CDR3 coding DNA: TGCGCCAGCAGCTTGGACTCACAGGCCAACACCGGGGAGCTGTTTTTT. Translating it yields CASSLDSQANTGELFF.

V and J are TRBV27 and TRBJ2-1, with TRBD2 matching over 7 bases. J was trimmed by 0 bases and V by 3 bases; bases with no gene match: 8. The germline V gene encodes CDR1 MNHEY and CDR2 SMNVEV (reference sequence). This CDR3 region has 17 residues. CDR3 nucleotide sequence: TGTGCCAGCAGTTTCCTCACGCGGGACTACTCCTACAATGAGCAGTTCTTC. As protein: CASSFLTRDYSYNEQFF.

Details on this clonotype: A read error may be the cause here, since a much bigger clone is one base away. The J gene is TRBJ2-7, the V gene TRBV28; D gene ambiguous. The CDR3 has 13 residues. V was pared by 10 bases and J by 0 bases, with 13 bases between. Germline V gene sequence: CDR1 MDHEN, CDR2 SYDVKM. CDR3 sequence: CATAGPISYEQYF. CDR3 coding DNA: TGTGCCACCGCCGGGCCAATCTCCTACGAGCAGTACTTC.

J is TRBJ2-5 and V is TRBV27; D is unresolved. V was trimmed by 9 bases and J by 4 bases, leaving 6 bases between them. Germline V gene data show CDR1 as MNHEY and CDR2 as SMNVEV (reference sequence). The CDR3 has 10 amino acids. The CDR3 nucleotides are TGTGCCAGGTCTGGAGAGACCCAGTACTTC. Translation: CARSGETQYF.

This clonotype was observed a few times. V usage is TRBV20-1 and J usage is TRBJ2-7; D is unresolved. The CDR3 loop spans 15 amino acids. Deletions cut 2 bases from V and 0 bases from J, with 14 bases between. Germline V CDR1 and CDR2: DFQATT, SNEGSKA (reference sequence). CDR3 sequence reads: CSARSETTFSYEQYF. The DNA of the CDR3 is TGCAGTGCTAGATCGGAGACAACCTTCTCCTACGAGCAGTACTTC.